The present T cell receptor beta chain was sequenced within a study of identical twins. About this clonotype: Antigen unknown.

Overall study findings and caveats: Conclusions came from cross-sectional statistical analysis, not from following the same donors.

The CDR3 contains 16 residues. CDR1 and CDR2 from the germline V gene are SGHRS and YFSETQ. Trimming removed 1 base from V and 1 base from J, with 15 bases in between. A template switching step contributed a universal primer site, while unique molecular identifiers were present in the cDNA. Via MiXCR, TCRdb re-called the 5' RACE reads, giving one row per CDR3 protein. The repertoire holds 600,000 to 800,000 distinct CDR3 sequences, with 21% as singletons. A further study also used this sample, focusing on T cells expressing NK-cell markers. That work states: These clonotypes, the leaders elsewhere, also led the CD3+CD56-NKG2C+ fraction in a few donors.

The source is a woman aged 18-29 years in good health. This chain uses TRBV5-1 with TRBJ2-7; possible D gene TRBD1, 5 bases. Sequencing was performed on PBMCs. The CDR3 bases are TGCGCCAGCAGCTTGTTTGGACAAGGAGTTTCCTACGAGCAGTACTTC. It encodes CASSLFGQGVSYEQYF.